These T cell receptor beta chains were read from a single sample in a study of metastatic and nonmetastatic thyroid tumors. With MiXCR, TCRdb reprocessed the PCR reads. The top ten clones hold roughly a sixth of a sample with roughly 6,200 clones, approximately 31% of them seen once. Sequenced sample: adjacent normal tissue. The source is a female donor with papillary thyroid cancer or a benign thyroid nodule (not recorded which). Some clones in this sample may be carry-over from other donors' samples. The conserved cysteine and the conserved F or W are not part of the CDR3 here.

TRBV3-1	TRBJ2-1	ASSLGRSGEHF
TRBV15	TRBJ1-2	ATSRGGTGGVGYT
TRBV20-1	TRBJ1-1	SVKGGAGTEAF
TRBV6-2/TRBV6-3	TRBJ1-5	ASSFGSGFRQPQH
TRBV9	TRBJ1-2	ASSAGPSGYGYT
TRBV5-5	TRBJ1-1	ASSFQNTEAF
TRBV6-1	TRBJ2-6	ASSEKENSGANVLT
TRBV15	TRBJ2-3	ATSRQDSSTDTQY
TRBV6-1	TRBJ2-7	ASSVEWYEQY
TRBV12-3/TRBV12-4	TRBJ2-7	ASSYRGLEQY
TRBV6-4	TRBJ2-7	ASSEVGALYEQY
TRBV6-6	TRBJ1-2	ASSYGGNYGYT
TRBV19	TRBJ2-7	ASRDGTRSYEQY
TRBV4-2	TRBJ1-3	ASSGNTIY
TRBV2	TRBJ2-3	ASIPLLGSTDTQY
TRBV20-1	TRBJ1-1	SAPRGQGNTEAF
TRBV6-8	TRBJ2-7	ASSLSLRTGGEQY
TRBV28	TRBJ1-6	ASGQGAHSPLH
TRBV7-6	TRBJ2-7	ASSSSDRQHYEQY
TRBV3-1	TRBJ2-1	ASSPSRGAYNEQF
TRBV3-1	TRBJ2-7	ASSQGGGITYEQY
TRBV27	TRBJ2-7	ASRSSSYEQY
TRBV28	TRBJ2-7	ASSFEGFGYEQY
TRBV20-1	TRBJ1-2	SARGGDLGYGYT
TRBV6-1	TRBJ1-1	ASAEALGDTEAF
TRBV19	TRBJ2-1	ASSIGPYDEQF